One sample yielded the 27 T cell receptor beta chains listed below, sequenced in a study of cytomegalovirus exposure and HLA in healthy donors (TCRdb year 2017). The protocol used for the library was the immunoSEQ multiplex PCR assay. For the multiplex PCR, a mixture combining 60 forward primers for TCR Vbeta segments and 13 reverse primers for TCR Jbeta segments was used. The table comes from immuneACCESS by way of TCRdb, which keeps in-frame sequences with V and J called. Part of the clones is missing from these tables; in studies checked, under half for an unresolved V gene and the rest for unknown reasons. A total of some 130,000 clones appear in this sample, 70% to 90% of them only once. More than 1.5% of the sample goes to the ten largest clones. Sequencing input: PBMCs. All receptors come from a boy aged 5-17 years in good health and CMV-seronegative.

Comment on this clone: Relative to the germline gene, one junction end is altered; a read error may explain this. This chain connects TRBV5-4 to TRBJ1-2; TRBD1 agrees at 8 bases. The CDR3 has 14 residues. CDR1 is SGHNT and CDR2 is YYREEE in the germline V gene (reference sequence). The CDR3 spells CASKGQALFYGYPF. CDR3 in DNA: TGTGCCAGCAAGGGACAGGCACTATTCTATGGCTACCCCTTC.

This chain joins TRBV25-1 and TRBJ2-7; 12 bases are shared with TRBD1. Germline V gene sequence: CDR1 MGHDK, CDR2 SYGVNS. The CDR3 consists of 14 residues. After removal of 6 bases from V and 5 bases from J, the junction contained 5 bases not matched to a gene. CDR3 loop: CASRAGTGGNEQYF. The CDR3 bases are TGTGCCAGCAGAGCCGGGACAGGGGGCAACGAGCAGTACTTC.

This chain connects TRBV6-1 to TRBJ2-1, with 10 bases identical to TRBD2. The CDR3 loop spans 13 amino acids. The germline V gene has CDR1 MNHNS and CDR2 SASEGT. With 6 bases clipped from V and 8 bases from J, the junction kept 4 bases outside the gene matches. The CDR3 reads CASRLAGAHEQFF. The CDR3 DNA follows: TGTGCCAGCAGGCTAGCGGGAGCCCATGAGCAGTTCTTC.

The J gene is TRBJ2-1, the V gene TRBV7-3, with a tentative D call TRBD1 (5 bases). Per germline, CDR1 SGHTA and CDR2 FQGTGA. Trimming cost V 4 bases and J 3 bases, with 10 bases left between them. This CDR3 contains 14 residues. Written as DNA, the CDR3 is TGTGCCAGCAGCTCCAGTGACAGCTACAATGAGCAGTTCTTC. This codes for CASSSSDSYNEQFF.

The V and J genes are TRBV6-6 and TRBJ1-2; D ambiguous. Trimming removed 6 bases from V and 4 bases from J, with 21 bases in between. This CDR3 spans 16 amino acids. CDR1 and CDR2 from the germline V gene are MNHNY and SVGAGI (reference sequence). In DNA form, the CDR3 reads TGTGCCAGCAGCCATCACCAAAATACAGTATCCTATGGCTACACCTTC. Protein: CASSHHQNTVSYGYTF.

The chain joins TRBV7-2 to TRBJ2-3; TRBD2 aligns across 13 bases. Per the germline V gene, CDR1 is SGHTA and CDR2 is FQGNSA. With V trimmed by 5 bases and J by 4 bases, 9 bases remained unmatched. This CDR3 has 17 residues. This CDR3 reads CASSITGTSGASDTQYF. The DNA of the CDR3 is TGTGCCAGCAGCATCACCGGGACTAGCGGGGCTTCAGATACGCAGTATTTT.

J is TRBJ1-2 and V is TRBV14; D gene uncertain. Germline loops: CDR1 SGHDN, CDR2 FVKESK. The CDR3 consists of 13 residues. V gave up 4 bases and J gave up 5 bases, with 11 bases separating them. CDR3 amino acids: CASSPDFGYGYTF. DNA of the CDR3: TGTGCCAGCAGCCCGGACTTTGGGTATGGCTACACCTTC. Full variable domain (remainder filled in from reference TRBV14 and TRBJ1-2): EAGVTQFPSHSVIEKGQTVTLRCDPISGHDNLYWYRRVMGKEIKFLLHFVKESKQDESGMPNNRFLAERTGGTYSTLKVQPAELEDSGVYFCASSPDFGYGYTFGSGTRLTVV.

V is TRBV13 and J is TRBJ2-5, with a weak D call TRBD1 (6 bases). The tail of the sequence fits TRBJ2-7 better, so the J call may be wrong. CDR1 and CDR2 from the germline V gene are PRHDT and FYEKMQ (reference sequence). This CDR3 has 15 amino acids. The CDR3 loop reads CASSPPGQRRYEQYF. The CDR3 region has the DNA TGTGCCAGCAGCCCGCCAGGACAGCGCCGATACGAGCAGTACTTC.

The V call is TRBV5-1, the J call TRBJ2-3; weak D call: TRBD1 (6 bases). V was trimmed by 0 bases and J by 5 bases, leaving 13 bases between them. This CDR3 has 15 amino acids. Germline CDR1 is SGHRS and CDR2 is YFSETQ. The CDR3 spells CASSLATGSGDTQYF. CDR3 in DNA: TGCGCCAGCAGCTTGGCCACAGGGTCGGGAGATACGCAGTATTTT.

The chain recombines TRBV5-6 with TRBJ2-5; possible D gene TRBD2, 6 bases. The V end was cut by 0 bases, the J end by 4 bases, with 13 bases between. The CDR3 runs 15 residues. Germline V gene sequence: CDR1 SGHDT, CDR2 YYEEEE. CDR3 protein: CASSLGLGLAETQYF. CDR3 nucleotides: TGTGCCAGCAGCTTGGGACTAGGGTTGGCAGAGACCCAGTACTTC.

The CDR3 spells CASSRGTSGGAQETQYF. The CDR3 coding sequence is TGTGCCAGCAGCAGAGGGACTAGCGGGGGGGCCCAAGAGACCCAGTACTTC. The J gene is TRBJ2-5, the V gene TRBV5-4; 16 bases map to TRBD2. This CDR3 is 17 amino acids long. J lost 1 base, V lost 4 bases, and 4 bases had no gene match. Germline CDR1 reads SGHNT; CDR2 reads YYREEE (reference sequence).

This chain links TRBV15 with TRBJ2-7, with 11 bases aligning to TRBD1. Germline CDR1 and CDR2: LNHNV and YYDKDF (reference sequence). The CDR3 sequence is 15 residues long. The junction had 4 bases not matched to a gene; V was cut back by 2 bases and J by 4 bases. As DNA, the CDR3 is TGTGCCACCAGCAGATGGGACAGGGGGTATTACGAGCAGTACTTC. It is translated as CATSRWDRGYYEQYF.

The chain is built from TRBV15 and TRBJ2-1, with 11 nucleotides matching TRBD2. CDR1 and CDR2 from the germline V gene are LNHNV and YYDKDF (reference sequence). This CDR3 has 15 residues. After removal of 2 bases from V and 4 bases from J, the junction contained 1 base not matched to a gene. The CDR3 reads CATSRSSGRYNEQFF. The CDR3 coding sequence is TGTGCCACCAGCAGATCTAGCGGGAGGTACAATGAGCAGTTCTTC. Combining the CDR3 with reference TRBV15 and TRBJ2-1 gives the whole variable domain DAMVIQNPRYQVTQFGKPVTLSCSQTLNHNVMYWYQQKSSQAPKLLFHYYDKDFNNEADTPDNFQSRRPNTSFCFLDIRSPGLGDTAMYLCATSRSSGRYNEQFFGPGTRLTVL.

This rearrangement joins TRBV2 to TRBJ1-2, with TRBD1 matching over 10 bases. Germline V gene sequence: CDR1 SNHLY, CDR2 FYNNEI. This CDR3 region has 15 residues. After removal of 10 bases from V and 5 bases from J, the junction contained 13 bases not matched to a gene. CDR3 DNA sequence: TGTGCCATCACTGGCCACGACAGGGGGCCTTATGGCTACACCTTC. Protein product: CAITGHDRGPYGYTF.

This clone was seen only a few times. J is TRBJ2-7 and V is TRBV7-9, with D unresolved. The germline V and J ends were trimmed by 5 bases and 0 bases, with 11 bases remaining between them. CDR3 length: 14 residues. Germline V gene lookup returns CDR1 SEHNR and CDR2 FQNEAQ (reference sequence). CDR3 sequence (DNA): TGTGCCAGCAGCCCGCATCACAGCTCCTACGAGCAGTACTTC. It encodes CASSPHHSSYEQYF.

The CDR3 sequence: CASSNGGSTDTQYF. CDR3 coding DNA: TGTGCCAGCAGCAACGGGGGTAGCACAGATACGCAGTATTTT. The chain joins TRBV9 to TRBJ2-3, with a possible D match to TRBD2 (6 bases). Germline loops: CDR1 SGDLS, CDR2 YYNGEE. The CDR3 has 14 residues. Deletions cut 4 bases from V and 0 bases from J, with 9 bases between.

The CDR3 protein is CAWSVGTTSNYTF. The CDR3 DNA follows: TGTGCCTGGAGTGTGGGCACCACAAGTAACTACACCTTC. The V and J genes are TRBV30 and TRBJ1-2; D uncertain. This CDR3 is 13 amino acids long. The V end was cut by 0 bases, the J end by 10 bases, with 15 bases between. Germline-derived CDR1 and CDR2 are GTSNPN and SVGIG (reference sequence).

J is TRBJ2-3 and V is TRBV19; 7 bases agree with TRBD1. Germline loops: CDR1 LNHDA, CDR2 SQIVND (reference sequence). The length of the CDR3 is 16 residues. Unmatched junction bases numbered 11, after V lost 7 bases and J lost 1 base. The CDR3: CASKGTADMGTDTQYF. The CDR3 DNA reads TGTGCCAGTAAGGGGACAGCCGACATGGGCACAGATACGCAGTATTTT.

The genes are TRBV5-1 and TRBJ2-2; 9 bases map to TRBD1. CDR1 SGHRS and CDR2 YFSETQ come from the germline V gene. V was clipped by 5 bases and J by 3 bases; unmatched bases: 8. The CDR3 is made up of 16 amino acids. The CDR3 DNA is TGCGCCAGCAGGCGTAGACAGGGGGTTTACACCGGGGAGCTGTTTTTT. This encodes CASRRRQGVYTGELFF.

This clone was recorded once. The chain links TRBV5-4 to TRBJ1-5, with TRBD1 matching over 7 bases. The CDR3 covers 13 residues. V was pared by 5 bases and J by 4 bases, with 3 bases of the junction left unmatched. In germline, CDR1 is SGHNT, CDR2 YYREEE (reference sequence). The CDR3 is CASSTGENQPQHF. CDR3 nucleotides: TGTGCCAGCAGTACAGGGGAAAATCAGCCCCAGCATTTT.

This chain connects TRBV5-4 to TRBJ2-1; 14 positions match TRBD2. Trimming at V came to 4 bases and at J to 5 bases, leaving 8 bases not matched to a gene. The CDR3 runs to 17 residues. The germline V gene encodes CDR1 SGHNT and CDR2 YYREEE (reference sequence). This CDR3 reads CASSGGTSGSLDNEQFF. The CDR3 region has the DNA TGTGCCAGCAGCGGCGGGACTAGCGGGAGTCTAGACAATGAGCAGTTCTTC.

The J gene is TRBJ2-2, the V gene TRBV11-2; 7 bases line up with TRBD2. The J segment lost 4 bases and the V segment lost 5 bases, leaving 7 bases of the junction unmatched. This CDR3 has 15 amino acids. CDR1 SGHAT and CDR2 FQNNGV come from the germline V gene. As DNA, the CDR3 is TGTGCCAGCAGCCGTTTGGGGGAGGGCACCGGGGAGCTGTTTTTT. Translating gives CASSRLGEGTGELFF.

This chain links TRBV4-3 with TRBJ2-3; 9 bases agree with TRBD2. The CDR3 length is 17 residues. The trim removed 1 base at V and 7 bases at J, leaving 12 bases unmatched. The V gene's germline CDR1 is LGHNA and CDR2 YSLEER. CDR3 loop: CASSQAAASGGPNTQYF. Here the CDR3 DNA reads TGCGCCAGCAGCCAAGCTGCAGCCAGCGGGGGGCCAAATACGCAGTATTTT.

CDR3 residues: CASSSNLAGGTDTQYF. CDR3 sequence (DNA): TGTGCCAGCAGCTCCAATCTAGCGGGGGGGACAGATACGCAGTATTTT. This chain links TRBV7-2 with TRBJ2-3; 12 nucleotides align to TRBD2. Trimming cost V 4 bases and J 3 bases; bases outside gene matches: 5. The CDR3 extends over 16 amino acids. Germline CDR1 is SGHTA and CDR2 is FQGNSA.

The V gene is TRBV19, the J gene TRBJ2-7; 7 bases are shared with TRBD1. Germline lookup yields CDR1 LNHDA and CDR2 SQIVND (reference sequence). The V and J ends lost 9 bases and 6 bases, in that order; junction bases with no gene match: 23. This CDR3 region has 17 residues. CDR3 in amino acids: CASQTEFATGLTSEQYF. In nucleotides, the CDR3 is TGTGCCAGCCAAACCGAGTTCGCGACAGGGTTGACCTCCGAGCAGTACTTC.

The J gene is TRBJ1-1, the V gene TRBV27; 8 positions agree with TRBD1. The V and J ends lost 8 bases and 2 bases, in that order; junction bases with no gene match: 4. The CDR3 is 13 amino acids. Germline V CDR1 and CDR2: MNHEY, SMNVEV (reference sequence). CDR3 amino acids: CASSDRGNTEAFF. The CDR3 DNA is TGTGCCAGCTCCGACAGGGGAAACACTGAAGCTTTCTTT.

The chain employs TRBV5-1 and TRBJ2-1; 10 positions match TRBD1. This CDR3 is built from 15 residues. The germline V gene encodes CDR1 SGHRS and CDR2 YFSETQ. V trimming: 0 bases; J trimming: 8 bases; junction bases outside the gene matches: 5. The CDR3 protein is CASSLVGQGGDEQFF. CDR3 sequence (DNA): TGCGCCAGCAGCTTGGTAGGACAGGGGGGGGATGAGCAGTTCTTC. Variable domain in full (rest from reference TRBV5-1 and TRBJ2-1): KAGVTQTPRYLIKTRGQQVTLSCSPISGHRSVSWYQQTPGQGLQFLFEYFSETQRNKGNFPGRFSGRQFSNSRSEMNVSTLELGDSALYLCASSLVGQGGDEQFFGPGTRLTVL.